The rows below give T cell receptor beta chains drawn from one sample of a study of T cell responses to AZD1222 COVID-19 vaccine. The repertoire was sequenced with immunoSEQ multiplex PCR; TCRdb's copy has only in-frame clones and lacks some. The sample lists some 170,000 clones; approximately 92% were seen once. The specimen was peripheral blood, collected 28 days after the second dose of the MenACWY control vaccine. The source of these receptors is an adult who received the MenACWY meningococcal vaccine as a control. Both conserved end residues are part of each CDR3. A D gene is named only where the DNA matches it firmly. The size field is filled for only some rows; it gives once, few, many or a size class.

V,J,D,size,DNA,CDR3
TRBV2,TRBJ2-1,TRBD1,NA,TGTGCCAGCAGCTGGGACAGCAACAATGAGCAGTTCTTC,CASSWDSNNEQFF
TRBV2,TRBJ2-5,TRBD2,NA,TGTGCCGGCTCCGGGGAGGGCCAAGAGACCCAGTACTTC,CAGSGEGQETQYF
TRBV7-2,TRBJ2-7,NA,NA,TGTGCCAGCAGCACCTATCCCGGGACACTAGGATCCTACGAGCAGTACTTC,CASSTYPGTLGSYEQYF
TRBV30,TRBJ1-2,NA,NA,TGTGCCTGGAGTGTGAGGCCCCCCCTAGTCTACACCTTC,CAWSVRPPLVYTF
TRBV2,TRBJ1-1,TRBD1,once,TGTGCCAGCAGCCCGGGACAGGTAAACACTGAAGCTTTCTTT,CASSPGQVNTEAFF
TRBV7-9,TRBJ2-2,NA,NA,TGTGCCAGCTGGTGGGTATCCGCCGGGGAGCTGTTTTTT,CASWWVSAGELFF
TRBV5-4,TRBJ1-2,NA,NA,TGTGCCAGCAGCCCCACCCCCAACGGGGGCTACACCTTC,CASSPTPNGGYTF
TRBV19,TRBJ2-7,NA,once,TGTGCCAGTAGTATAGGTAGACCCTACGAGCAGTACTTC,CASSIGRPYEQYF
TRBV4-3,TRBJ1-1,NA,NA,TGCGCCAGCAGCCAAGGGAGCACTGAAGCTTTCTTT,CASSQGSTEAFF
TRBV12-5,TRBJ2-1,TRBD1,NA,TGTGCTAGTGGTGCCTCAGGACAGGGGTACAATGAGCAGTTCTTC,CASGASGQGYNEQFF
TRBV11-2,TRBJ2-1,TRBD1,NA,TGTGCCAGCAGCTCAACTGTTCGCAGGGGGAATGAGCAGTTCTTC,CASSSTVRRGNEQFF
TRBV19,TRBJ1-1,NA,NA,TGTGCCAGTAGGGAATTACAGGGGAACACTGAAGCTTTCTTT,CASRELQGNTEAFF
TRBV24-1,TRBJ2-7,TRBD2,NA,TGTGCCACCAGTGATCCCCAGCGGGGCGGATACGAGCAGTACTTC,CATSDPQRGGYEQYF
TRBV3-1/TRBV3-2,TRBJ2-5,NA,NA,TGTGCCAGCAGCCAAGTAAAAGAGACCCAGTACTTC,CASSQVKETQYF
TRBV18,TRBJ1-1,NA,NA,TGTGCCAGCTCCATTTCGGGGGGCTACACTGAAGCTTTCTTT,CASSISGGYTEAFF
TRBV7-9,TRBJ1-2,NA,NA,TGTGCCAGCAGGGAGGGACGTAACTATGGCTACACCTTC,CASREGRNYGYTF
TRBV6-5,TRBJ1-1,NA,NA,TGTGCCAGCAGTCCCGTACGAGTGAACACTGAAGCTTTCTTT,CASSPVRVNTEAFF